The sequence of this TCR beta chain was determined in a study of response to subunit inactivated influenza vaccine. This clonotype has ten or more counts. Antigen unknown. Germline V gives CDR1 SQVTM, CDR2 ANQGSEA. The CDR3 spans 11 residues. V lost 6 bases and J 4 bases, leaving 9 bases between the germline ends. Whole-study findings and limits: The authors offered the suggestion that each seasonal influenza vaccination recruits few new T cells.

TCRdb processed the RT-PCR reads anew with MiXCR; each CDR3 protein has one entry. The profile shows under 850,000 distinct CDR3 sequences, less than 20% of them singletons. The sequence was obtained from a man aged 45-60 years who received an inactivated influenza vaccine. This material consisted of PBMCs from blood, taken roughly 5 days after vaccination. This sequence joins TRBV29-1 and TRBJ1-2, with D hard to call. DNA of the CDR3: TGCAGCGTAGGACGGGCCTATGGCTACACCTTC. Translated, it gives CSVGRAYGYTF.